This T cell receptor beta chain was captured by sequencing in a study of PD-1 blockade in classical Hodgkin lymphoma. All the patients suffered relapse after autologous stem cell transplantation, and brentuximab vedotin exposure differed. This table comes from immunoSEQ multiplex PCR, and its TCRdb copy is limited to in-frame clones, with some not included. The repertoire holds around 26,000 clones, with more than 60% as singletons. Germline CDR1 SGHKS, CDR2 YYEKEE (reference sequence). Trimming stripped 0 bases from V and 1 base from J, with 7 bases between. The CDR3 has 14 residues. The sample was peripheral blood mononuclear cells (PBMCs), taken before the second cycle of nivolumab. This TCR came from a human donor with classical Hodgkin lymphoma. The rearrangement links TRBV5-5 to TRBJ2-5; D unclear. In DNA form, the CDR3 reads TGTGCCAGCAGCTTGGTAGGGATCCAAGAGACCCAGTACTTC. This sequence encodes CASSLVGIQETQYF.